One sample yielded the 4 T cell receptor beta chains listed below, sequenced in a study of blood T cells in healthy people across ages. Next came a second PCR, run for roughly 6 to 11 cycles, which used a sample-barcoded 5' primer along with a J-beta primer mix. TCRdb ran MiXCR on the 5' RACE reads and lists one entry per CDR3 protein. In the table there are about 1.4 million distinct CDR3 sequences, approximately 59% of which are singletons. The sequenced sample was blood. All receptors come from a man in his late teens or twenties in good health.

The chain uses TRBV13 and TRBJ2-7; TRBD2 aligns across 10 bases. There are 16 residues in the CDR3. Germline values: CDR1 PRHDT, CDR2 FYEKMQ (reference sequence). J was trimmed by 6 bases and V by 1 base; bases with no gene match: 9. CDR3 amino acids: CASSLDPSGGSREQYF. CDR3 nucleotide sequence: TGTGCCAGCAGCTTAGATCCTAGCGGGGGATCTCGCGAGCAGTACTTC.

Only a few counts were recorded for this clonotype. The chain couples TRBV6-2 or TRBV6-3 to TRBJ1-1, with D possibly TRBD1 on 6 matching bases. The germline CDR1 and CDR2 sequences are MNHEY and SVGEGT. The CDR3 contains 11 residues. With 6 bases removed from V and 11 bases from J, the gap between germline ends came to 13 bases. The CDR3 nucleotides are TGTGCCAGCAGCCAGGGGTCCGCTGCTTTCTTT. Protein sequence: CASSQGSAAFF.

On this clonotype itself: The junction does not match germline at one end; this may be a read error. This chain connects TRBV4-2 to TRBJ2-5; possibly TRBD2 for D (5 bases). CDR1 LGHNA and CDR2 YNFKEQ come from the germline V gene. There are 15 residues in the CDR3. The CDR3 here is CASSQATTRAPNQYF. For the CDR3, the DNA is TGTGCCAGTAGCCAAGCTACGACGCGGGCCCCAAACCAGTACTTC.

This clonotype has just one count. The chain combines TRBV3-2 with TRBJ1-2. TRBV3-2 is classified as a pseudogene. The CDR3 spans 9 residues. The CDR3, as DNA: TGTGCCACCACAGGGATAGCCACCTTC. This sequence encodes CATTGIATF.